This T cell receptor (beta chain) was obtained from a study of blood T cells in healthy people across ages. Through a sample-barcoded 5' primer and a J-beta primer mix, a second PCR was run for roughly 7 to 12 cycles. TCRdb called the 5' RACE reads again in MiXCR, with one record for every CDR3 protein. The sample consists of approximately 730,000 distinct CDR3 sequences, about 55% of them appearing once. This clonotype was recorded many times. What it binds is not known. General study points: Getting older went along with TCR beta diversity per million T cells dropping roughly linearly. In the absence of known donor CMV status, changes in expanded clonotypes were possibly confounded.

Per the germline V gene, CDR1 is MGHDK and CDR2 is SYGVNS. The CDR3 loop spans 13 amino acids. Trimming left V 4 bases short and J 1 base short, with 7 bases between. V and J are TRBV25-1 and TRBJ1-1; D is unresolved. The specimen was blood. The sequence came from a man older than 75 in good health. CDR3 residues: CASSAAKNTEAFF. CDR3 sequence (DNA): TGTGCCAGCAGTGCCGCCAAGAACACTGAAGCTTTCTTT.